The next 9 T cell receptor beta chains were all read from a single sample in a study (dated by TCRdb to about 2015). Libraries came from 5' RACE. The sample was run on an Illumina MiSeq. The public sequencing data were trimmed at Q25 with fastp and processed into clonotypes with MiXCR by TCRdb, which kept only in-frame beta chains. Rows with one shared CDR3 protein collapse into an entry with the most common genes and DNA. This sample comprises approximately 60,000 distinct CDR3 sequences, around 20% of them detected only once. The ten largest clonotypes hold roughly 2.9% of the sample. Tregs were isolated as CD4+CD25+CD127-/low cells. The sample consisted of tumor-infiltrating Tregs sorted from the breast tumor. Receptor source: a female donor with breast cancer.

This clonotype has a count of ten or more. The junction and the germline gene differ at one end; a read error may be behind it. V gene TRBV20-1 combines with J gene TRBJ1-2, with D unclear. The germline V gene has CDR1 DFQATT and CDR2 SNEGSKA (reference sequence). The length of the CDR3 is 10 residues. The CDR3 spells CSAYSGLGHF. CDR3 DNA: TGCAGTGCCTATTCCGGACTTGGGCACTTC.

This clonotype was detected only a few times. The chain has TRBV6-2 or TRBV6-3 and TRBJ1-2; 11 bases line up with TRBD1. The CDR3 is 15 amino acids. Germline values: CDR1 MNHEY, CDR2 SVGEGT. J lost 7 bases, V lost 4 bases, and 8 bases had no gene match. In nucleotides, the CDR3 is TGTGCCAGCAGTTCCGGGACAGGGGGTGCCTTTGGCTACACCTTC. Its translation: CASSSGTGGAFGYTF.

This clonotype was seen a few times. The chain joins TRBV5-1 to TRBJ2-7; D is perhaps TRBD1 (5 bases). Per germline, CDR1 SGHRS and CDR2 YFSETQ. CDR3 length equals 14 residues. The V and J ends lost 4 bases and 1 base respectively, with 12 bases between them. The CDR3 coding sequence is TGCGCCAGCAGCAAGCAGGGCCGGTCCTACGAGCAGTACTTC. This gives the protein CASSKQGRSYEQYF.

V and J are TRBV7-9 and TRBJ2-1, with 7 bases that match TRBD1. V shed 2 bases, J shed 7 bases, and the junction held 11 bases outside the gene matches. In germline, CDR1 is SEHNR, CDR2 FQNEAQ (reference sequence). The CDR3 is 16 amino acids. Here the CDR3 DNA reads TGTGCCAGCAGCTTAACGACGGGACAGAGAAGGAATGAGCAGTTCTTC. This gives the protein CASSLTTGQRRNEQFF.

By share, this clonotype counts as medium-sized (0.01 to 0.1%). The chain employs TRBV7-2 and TRBJ1-2, with no clear D. V was trimmed by 5 bases and J by 4 bases, leaving 14 bases between them. Germline V gene data show CDR1 as SGHTA and CDR2 as FQGNSA. This CDR3 region has 14 residues. This CDR3 is CASSQHRSGYGYTF. In DNA, the CDR3 is TGTGCCAGCAGCCAACATCGATCCGGCTATGGCTACACCTTC.

A few counts support this clonotype. The genes are TRBV5-1 and TRBJ2-1; the D is unclear. Germline loops: CDR1 SGHRS, CDR2 YFSETQ. The ends were cut back, 0 bases at V and 7 bases at J, with 5 bases in the middle. CDR3 size: 12 residues. CDR3 DNA: TGCGCCAGCAGCTTGGATAGGAATGAGCAGTTCTTC. Translated, it gives CASSLDRNEQFF.

The rearrangement links TRBV9 to TRBJ2-1, with 10 bases identical to TRBD2. This CDR3 is 20 amino acids long. With V trimmed by 0 bases and J by 12 bases, 24 bases remained unmatched. Germline V CDR1 and CDR2: SGDLS, YYNGEE. In DNA, the CDR3 is TGTGCCAGCAGCGTAGGTTCTAGCGGGAGCGTTGCCTACTGCCGGAGTGGGCAGTTCTTC. It is translated as CASSVGSSGSVAYCRSGQFF.

The V gene is TRBV20-1, the J gene TRBJ1-2, with D maybe TRBD1 (5 bases). Germline lookup yields CDR1 DFQATT and CDR2 SNEGSKA (reference sequence). Trimming shortened V by 4 bases and J by 6 bases, and 12 bases separated the two germline ends. CDR3 length: 12 amino acids. Here the CDR3 reads CSATRESDGYTF. CDR3 DNA: TGCAGTGCTACCAGGGAGAGTGATGGCTACACCTTC.

There are many counts of this clonotype. V is TRBV12-3 or TRBV12-4 and J is TRBJ1-1, with D maybe TRBD1 (6 bases). V shed 8 bases and J shed 0 bases, with 13 bases lying between them. The CDR3 consists of 14 residues. The CDR3, as DNA: TGTGCCAGCCGATTCGGGGGGCTGAACACTGAAGCTTTCTTT. Its translation: CASRFGGLNTEAFF.